The clone carrying this T cell receptor beta chain has a handful of counts. What it binds is unknown. The data belong to a study of human T cells and chemical hapten exposure. Study-wide findings and caveats: Against controls, expanded TCRs gave rise to significantly more large CDR3 similarity clusters.

Individual cDNA molecules had unique molecular identifiers attached to them by the library. TCRdb itself ran the RACE reads through MiXCR, one entry per CDR3 protein. The sample lists some 71,000 distinct CDR3 sequences, 11% occurring once. Time point meaning: patch test 3, about 24 weeks after DPC sensitization. The treatment denotes: therapeutic diphenylcyclopropenone sensitization with weekly scalp DPC. Germline-derived CDR1 and CDR2 are SGHRS and YFSETQ. V lost 4 bases and J lost 0, with 10 bases in between. CDR3 length: 14 residues. This specimen was whole blood, taken in connection with sensitization to the hapten diphenylcyclopropenone (DPC). This clonotype was sampled from a woman aged 50 to 60 with alopecia areata. Some clones in this sample may be carry-over from other donors' samples. The V call is TRBV5-1, the J call TRBJ1-1, with D unclear. CDR3 DNA: TGCGCCAGCAGCCCCATACAGATGAACACTGAAGCTTTCTTT. Its translation is CASSPIQMNTEAFF.